These 4 T cell receptor beta chains were all obtained from the same sample, sequenced in a study of blood T cell repertoires in COVID-19. Sequencing used immunoSEQ multiplex PCR; TCRdb keeps in-frame clones, though not all of them. The sample carries around 70,000 clones, 65% to 80% recorded once. Sequenced material: peripheral blood. These receptors all come from a woman in her fifties or sixties with acute or convalescent COVID-19.

With regard to this clone: The identical CDR3 is also encoded by other nucleotide sequences in the sample. The rearrangement links TRBV5-1 to TRBJ1-2; no clear D gene. Trimming left V 1 base short and J 5 bases short, with 6 bases between. This CDR3 spans 12 amino acids. From germline, CDR1 is SGHRS and CDR2 YFSETQ. CDR3 DNA: TGCGCCAGCAGCTTGTCGGGTTATGGCTACACCTTC. This translates into CASSLSGYGYTF.

The J gene is TRBJ1-5, the V gene TRBV18; 7 positions match TRBD1. Trimming removed 1 base from V and 6 bases from J; junction bases left unmatched: 3. CDR3 length: 14 amino acids. Germline loops: CDR1 KGHSH, CDR2 LQKENI. This CDR3 is CASSPQGAGQPQHF. In DNA form, the CDR3 reads TGTGCCAGCTCACCACAGGGGGCGGGTCAGCCCCAGCATTTT.

The chain recombines TRBV19 with TRBJ1-2, with D possibly being TRBD1 (5 bases). CDR3 size: 15 residues. V dropped 3 bases and J dropped 4 bases, with 15 bases sitting between them. CDR1 and CDR2 (germline): LNHDA, SQIVND (reference sequence). CDR3 coding DNA: TGTGCCAGTAGTATGGCTGGAGGGGTAAGCTATGGCTACACCTTC. It specifies CASSMAGGVSYGYTF.

This chain links TRBV27 with TRBJ1-2; D is unresolved. This CDR3 region has 14 residues. In germline, CDR1 is MNHEY, CDR2 SMNVEV (reference sequence). V lost 2 bases and J lost 0, with 7 bases in between. CDR3 in amino acids: CASSLSPANYGYTF. The CDR3 DNA sequence: TGTGCCAGCAGTTTAAGTCCAGCTAACTATGGCTACACCTTC.